Listed below are T cell receptor beta chains from one sample, sequenced in a study of blood T cells in healthy people across ages. MiXCR was run by TCRdb on the 5' RACE reads, yielding one entry per CDR3 protein. The table has around 1,700,000 distinct CDR3 sequences, roughly 28% seen once. Sequences were obtained from blood. These TCRs come from a woman aged 25 to 39 in good health. CDR3s include the opening cysteine and the closing phenylalanine or tryptophan.

j_gene,v_gene,CDR3aa
TRBJ1-2,TRBV15,CATSSRSDSGYTF
TRBJ2-7,TRBV29-1,CSVVSRGEQYF
TRBJ2-1,TRBV20-1,CSAISSYNEQFF
TRBJ2-1,TRBV12-3/TRBV12-4,CASGRLTTSSSHTANEQFF
TRBJ2-7,TRBV20-1,CSALGDKLYEQYF
TRBJ1-2,TRBV7-9,CASSFPDRSYGYTF
TRBJ1-1,TRBV9,CASSPWTGTEAFF
TRBJ2-6,TRBV25-1,CASSAPGSGANVLTF
TRBJ1-5,TRBV7-2,CASSSPDRGRSNQPQHF
TRBJ2-1,TRBV7-9,CASSLAGDLRNEQFF
TRBJ1-2,TRBV7-2,CASSSLNRAPYGYTF
NA,TRBV29-1,CSVGQRGGRGSYNEQYF
TRBJ2-1,TRBV2,CASRGTSGGGNEQFF
TRBJ1-5,TRBV3-1,CASSRSGQGAEQPQHF
TRBJ2-1,TRBV20-1,CSARARDEQFF
TRBJ2-7,TRBV4-1,CASSHVVLPGTSGARQYF